One and the same sample provided the 24 T cell receptor beta chains below, sequenced in a study of molecular identifiers for immune sequencing clone quantification (dated by TCRdb to the late 2010s). Receptors were amplified or captured by PCR. TCRdb names NextSeq 500 as the instrument used. TCRdb handled the public reads itself, with Q25 trimming in fastp and clone calling in MiXCR, and kept productive beta chains. Rows are unified per CDR3 protein, each entry keeping the most common DNA and genes. The table for this sample lists about 53,000 distinct CDR3 sequences; approximately 34% of them were counted only once. The biggest ten clones account for 3% to 4% of the sample. Sequencing was done on a sample of naive CD8+ T cells from blood, with Jurkat cell RNA spiked in. Sample cell subset or site, as interpreted from the label and publication: FACS-sorted CD8+CD4-CCR7+CD45RA+ naive T cells. These TCRs come from a human donor in good health. Some libraries in this study had Jurkat cell RNA spiked in.

A remark on this clonotype: A much larger clone differs from this one at a single base, so this may be a read error. This chain joins TRBV29-1 and TRBJ1-5; 10 nucleotides align to TRBD1. Per the germline V gene, CDR1 is SQVTM and CDR2 is ANQGSEA. The CDR3 sequence is 14 residues long. CDR3 residues: CSVSGQGRNQPQQF. The DNA for the CDR3 is TGCAGCGTTTCGGGACAGGGGCGCAATCAGCCCCAGCAATTT.

This clonotype was counted at least ten times. The rearrangement uses TRBV6-5 and TRBJ2-5; a possible D gene is TRBD2 (6 bases). The CDR3 runs 15 residues. V was trimmed by 2 bases and J by 3 bases, leaving 13 bases between them. In germline, CDR1 is MNHEY, CDR2 SVGAGI. The CDR3 loop reads CASSYRDSRKETQYF. The CDR3 nucleotides are TGTGCCAGCAGTTACCGGGACTCGAGAAAAGAGACCCAGTACTTC.

This clonotype was picked up many times. The chain combines TRBV7-2 with TRBJ1-1, with D maybe TRBD1 (5 bases). CDR1 SGHTA and CDR2 FQGNSA come from the germline V gene. Trimming left V 1 base short and J 1 base short, with 10 bases between. This CDR3 region has 15 residues. The CDR3 here is CASSLGGGANTEAFF. CDR3 sequence (DNA): TGTGCCAGCAGCTTAGGAGGAGGGGCGAACACTGAAGCTTTCTTT.

This clonotype was detected many times. CDR3 coding DNA: TGTGCCAGCAGCTTAGCGCGTCAGGGCCTACTCTCTGGGGCCAACGTCCTGACTTTC. Translating gives CASSLARQGLLSGANVLTF. This rearrangement joins TRBV7-6 to TRBJ2-6; D possibly corresponds to TRBD1 (5 bases). Germline V lookup: CDR1 SGHVS, CDR2 FNYEAQ. V shed 0 bases and J shed 0 bases, with 15 bases lying between them. CDR3 length: 19 residues.

Concerning this clonotype itself: A much larger clone lies a single base off, so this may be a read error. The rearrangement joins TRBV28 to TRBJ1-1; D is possibly TRBD1 (6 bases). The germline gives CDR1 MDHEN, CDR2 SYDVKM. CDR3 length equals 15 residues. V lost 3 bases, J lost 3 bases, and 14 bases lay in between. CDR3 loop: CASSFRGSVDTEAFF. The CDR3 DNA follows: TGTGCCAGCAGTTTTAGGGGGTCGGTGGACACTGAAGCTTTCTTT.

As regards this clonotype: Sequence at one end of the junction differs from germline and may be a read error. The chain combines TRBV5-1 with TRBJ2-4; tentative D call: TRBD2 (6 bases). This CDR3 is built from 14 residues. Germline values: CDR1 SGHRS, CDR2 YFSETQ. The CDR3 here is CASGLEGWQNIQYF. CDR3 coding DNA: TGCGCCAGCGGCTTGGAGGGGTGGCAAAACATTCAGTACTTC. Using reference TRBV5-1 and TRBJ2-4 for the parts outside the CDR3, the full variable domain is KAGVTQTPRYLIKTRGQQVTLSCSPISGHRSVSWYQQTPGQGLQFLFEYFSETQRNKGNFPGRFSGRQFSNSRSEMNVSTLELGDSALYLCASGLEGWQNIQYFGAGTRLSVL.

This clonotype was found once. V and J are TRBV28 and TRBJ1-4; D not certain. V gave up 7 bases and J gave up 7 bases, with 13 bases separating them. CDR1 is MDHEN, CDR2 SYDVKM, per germline. The CDR3 covers 13 residues. The CDR3 nucleotides read TGTGCCAGCACCAACGTGGGTGGTGAAAAACTGTTTTTT. Translation gives CASTNVGGEKLFF.

This clonotype came up a few times. The V gene is TRBV19, the J gene TRBJ2-7; D tentatively reads TRBD1 or TRBD2 (6 bases each). This CDR3 has 13 amino acids. With 3 bases removed from V and 4 bases from J, the gap between germline ends came to 10 bases. Germline loops: CDR1 LNHDA, CDR2 SQIVND (reference sequence). CDR3 region: CASSIGGWYEQYF. The CDR3 DNA reads TGTGCCAGTAGTATCGGGGGCTGGTACGAGCAGTACTTC.

The chain has TRBV10-3 and TRBJ2-2; D possibly corresponds to TRBD1 (6 bases). Germline V gene lookup returns CDR1 ENHRY and CDR2 SYGVKD. Trimming shortened V by 6 bases and J by 0 bases, and 11 bases separated the two germline ends. This CDR3 has 15 amino acids. The CDR3 loop is CAIRRTDANTGELFF. CDR3 in DNA: TGTGCCATCAGAAGGACAGACGCGAACACCGGGGAGCTGTTTTTT.

In its sample, this clonotype was seen many times. The chain combines TRBV9 with TRBJ2-5; D is tentatively TRBD1 or TRBD2 (5 bases each). The CDR3 has 15 residues. The V gene lost 0 bases and the J gene lost 1 base, with 10 bases spanning the gap. Germline V gene sequence: CDR1 SGDLS, CDR2 YYNGEE. The CDR3, as DNA: TGTGCCAGCAGCGTAGGGGGGATATTCCAAGAGACCCAGTACTTC. Amino acids: CASSVGGIFQETQYF.

About this clonotype itself: Just one base apart from a much larger clone, this may be a read error. The rearrangement links TRBV5-6 to TRBJ2-7; D remains unclear. From germline, CDR1 is SGHDT and CDR2 YYEEEE. The CDR3 consists of 11 residues. The CDR3 DNA reads TGTGCCAGCTCCTTCGGGCCCGAGCAGTGCTTC. Translating it yields CASSFGPEQCF.

As for this clonotype: In this CDR3 the conserved last residue, phenylalanine or tryptophan, is missing, so a read error is likely. This rearrangement joins TRBV5-6 to TRBJ1-1; no firm D call. The CDR3 contains 14 residues. Trimming cost V 3 bases and J 5 bases, with 14 bases left between them. Germline V gives CDR1 SGHDT, CDR2 YYEEEE. Written as DNA, the CDR3 is TGTGCCAGCAGCTCCTCGGAAGTAGGAACTGAAGCTTTCTAT. This sequence encodes CASSSSEVGTEAFY.

The rearrangement links TRBV7-9 to TRBJ2-1; maybe TRBD2 (6 bases). Germline values: CDR1 SEHNR, CDR2 FQNEAQ (reference sequence). The CDR3 runs 16 residues. V dropped 0 bases and J dropped 2 bases, with 11 bases sitting between them. CDR3 DNA: TGTGCCAGCAGCTTAGCCGTAGGACTAACCTACAATGAGCAGTTCTTC. Amino acids: CASSLAVGLTYNEQFF.

V usage is TRBV5-8 and J usage is TRBJ2-7; either TRBD1 or TRBD2 may fit D (5 bases each). Germline lookup yields CDR1 SGHTS and CDR2 YDEGEE. CDR3 length: 17 amino acids. V lost 5 bases and J lost 0, with 21 bases in between. The CDR3 bases are TGTGCCAGCAGTTTTAACCCGGGACCCACGGGCTCCTACGAGCAGTACTTC. Translated, it gives CASSFNPGPTGSYEQYF.

The chain recombines TRBV29-1 with TRBJ2-5; 7 bases are shared with TRBD2. V dropped 4 bases and J dropped 5; count of bases not matched to a gene: 10. The CDR3 is made up of 14 amino acids. Germline-derived CDR1 and CDR2 are SQVTM and ANQGSEA. In DNA, the CDR3 is TGCAGCGTTGCGGATCCAGCGGGATTGGAGACCCAGTACTTC. Translation gives CSVADPAGLETQYF.

With regard to this clonotype: This may come from a read error, since a much larger clone is one base off. The V and J genes are TRBV5-6 and TRBJ2-7, with D perhaps given as TRBD1 or TRBD2 (5 bases each). The CDR3 spans 13 residues. Germline CDR1 reads SGHDT; CDR2 reads YYEEEE. V was clipped by 4 bases and J by 5 bases, with 13 bases between them. Written as DNA, the CDR3 is TGTGCCAGCAGCCCGGGACGGATCCACGAGCAGTACTTC. It translates to CASSPGRIHEQYF.

Concerning this clonotype itself: A much larger clone differs by one base, so this may be a read error. The V and J genes are TRBV19 and TRBJ2-5; unclear D gene. The CDR3 loop spans 13 amino acids. Germline V gene sequence: CDR1 LNHDA, CDR2 SQIVND (reference sequence). The CDR3 protein is CASSWSPTETQSF. The CDR3 DNA sequence: TGTGCCAGTAGTTGGAGTCCAACAGAGACCCAGTCCTTC.

This rearrangement joins TRBV27 to TRBJ1-5; D gene unclear. The CDR3 runs 14 residues. V gave up 5 bases and J gave up 5 bases, with 13 bases separating them. Germline loops: CDR1 MNHEY, CDR2 SMNVEV (reference sequence). The CDR3 loop reads CASSTWGGDQPQHF. CDR3 DNA sequence: TGTGCCAGCAGTACGTGGGGAGGCGATCAGCCCCAGCATTTT.

Comment on this clonotype: This may be a read error, as it is one base from a much larger clone. In DNA, the CDR3 is TGCAGTGCCCTAGGCCTTGAAGCTTTGTTT. This gives the protein CSALGLEALF. The chain carries TRBV20-1 and TRBJ1-1; D unclear. Germline V CDR1 and CDR2: DFQATT, SNEGSKA (reference sequence). The CDR3 has 10 amino acids.

V is TRBV9 and J is TRBJ2-7; D is perhaps TRBD1 (6 bases). Germline-derived CDR1 and CDR2 are SGDLS and YYNGEE. V lost 0 bases, J lost 2 bases, and 9 bases lay in between. The CDR3 is 14 amino acids. CDR3 region: CASSVGGPTYEQYF. CDR3 nucleotides: TGTGCCAGCAGCGTAGGGGGGCCGACCTACGAGCAGTACTTC.

With regard to this clonotype: Compared with germline, one end of the junction differs, possibly owing to a read error. The genes are TRBV7-9 and TRBJ2-7; 9 nucleotides line up with TRBD1. The CDR3 sequence is 15 residues long. CDR1 and CDR2 from the germline V gene are SEHNR and FQNEAQ (reference sequence). For the CDR3, the DNA is TGTGCCTGCAGCTACACCGGGACAGGGCCCTACGAGCAGTACTTC. Protein sequence: CACSYTGTGPYEQYF.

The genes are TRBV28 and TRBJ2-5; D is unresolved. The J call may be incorrect, as the DNA end agrees better with TRBJ2-1. This CDR3 has 13 residues. Germline V CDR1 and CDR2: MDHEN, SYDVKM. CDR3: CASSPDPPETQFF. The CDR3 DNA reads as TGTGCCAGCAGTCCGGACCCACCCGAGACCCAGTTCTTC.

This clonotype came up a few times. This chain uses TRBV28 with TRBJ1-2; TRBD1 might be the D (6 bases). The germline gives CDR1 MDHEN, CDR2 SYDVKM. There are 12 residues in the CDR3. Deletions cut 8 bases from V and 4 bases from J, with 11 bases between. CDR3 nucleotides: TGTGCCAGCTTGGTGGGGGCCTATGGCTACACCTTC. It translates to CASLVGAYGYTF.

V and J are TRBV21-1 and TRBJ2-7. TRBV21-1 is listed as a pseudogene. This CDR3 is 12 amino acids long. The CDR3 loop is CASSTSPYEQYF. The CDR3 DNA follows: TGTGCCAGCAGCACTTCCCCGTACGAGCAGTACTTC.